One and the same sample provided the 5 T cell receptor beta chains below, sequenced in a study of cytomegalovirus exposure and HLA in healthy donors. The PCR made use of 60 Vbeta and 13 Jbeta primers. Sequencing was performed with immunoSEQ multiplex PCR; in TCRdb, only in-frame clones are kept and a portion is missing. The repertoire includes 200,000 to 250,000 clones, around 80% of them detected once, and about 0.6% sits in the top ten. The sequencing input was PBMCs. The receptors come from a woman aged 40-49 years in good health and CMV-seronegative.

This clone was seen a single time. The rearrangement joins TRBV29-1 to TRBJ2-1; 7 bases map to TRBD1. The CDR3 totals 14 residues. Germline V lookup: CDR1 SQVTM, CDR2 ANQGSEA. J was trimmed by 12 bases and V by 1 base; bases with no gene match: 12. The CDR3 protein is CSVEGAEGAWGQFF. DNA of the CDR3: TGCAGCGTTGAAGGGGCAGAGGGGGCATGGGGGCAGTTCTTC.

This chain joins TRBV14 and TRBJ2-7; the match to TRBD1 covers 10 bases. Germline CDR1 SGHDN, CDR2 FVKESK. The CDR3 extends over 15 amino acids. V lost 6 bases to trimming and J lost 5 bases; unmatched junction nucleotides: 10. CDR3 DNA sequence: TGTGCCAGCAGATTGGCGGGACAGGGGCGACACGAGCAGTACTTC. Translation: CASRLAGQGRHEQYF.

The rearrangement links TRBV5-4 to TRBJ2-4; TRBD2 aligns across 16 bases. CDR3 length: 18 residues. CDR1 SGHNT and CDR2 YYREEE come from the germline V gene (reference sequence). The junction had 4 bases not matched to a gene; V was cut back by 4 bases and J by 0 bases. CDR3 loop: CASSAGLAGGGAKNIQYF. CDR3 nucleotides: TGTGCCAGCAGCGCGGGACTAGCGGGGGGGGGAGCCAAAAACATTCAGTACTTC.

The genes are TRBV27 and TRBJ2-2, with TRBD2 matching 10 bases. CDR1 is MNHEY, CDR2 SMNVEV, per germline (reference sequence). After removal of 6 bases from V and 6 bases from J, the junction contained 7 bases not matched to a gene. This CDR3 has 15 residues. DNA of the CDR3: TGTGCCAGCAGCAAACCGGGACTAGCGTCCGGGGAGCTGTTTTTT. Protein product: CASSKPGLASGELFF.

The V gene is TRBV2, the J gene TRBJ1-5, with 9 bases that match TRBD1. Germline V gives CDR1 SNHLY, CDR2 FYNNEI. This CDR3 contains 14 residues. After removal of 6 bases from V and 3 bases from J, the junction contained 3 bases not matched to a gene. Here the CDR3 reads CASSLQGANQPQHF. The CDR3 DNA follows: TGTGCCAGCAGCCTACAGGGGGCCAATCAGCCCCAGCATTTT.